This TCR beta chain was recovered during a study of control samples from healthy donors and cancer patients. Profiled with immunoSEQ multiplex PCR; TCRdb holds only in-frame clones, not every one. The sample includes about 160,000 clones, under 96% seen only once; the top ten take about 0.94%. Germline V gene data show CDR1 as LNHNV and CDR2 as YYDKDF (reference sequence). Trimming stripped 3 bases from V and 9 bases from J, with 20 bases between. This CDR3 spans 15 amino acids. This chain joins TRBV15 and TRBJ2-5, with D unclear. The TCR was taken from a woman in her twenties or thirties in good health. Source material: blood. Written as DNA, the CDR3 is TGTGCCACCAGCAGCGTGTTTTCAGGCGGAGTGGCCCAGTACTTC. Translating it yields CATSSVFSGGVAQYF.